The clone carrying this T cell receptor beta chain has more than one count but fewer than ten. The PCR had 60 Vbeta and 13 Jbeta primers. The data were produced by immunoSEQ multiplex PCR, yet TCRdb's version contains in-frame clones alone and is incomplete. The table lists more than 95,000 clones, about 10% of them singletons, with 3% to 3.5% in the top ten. These data come from a study of cytomegalovirus exposure and HLA in healthy donors. After removal of 6 bases from V and 6 bases from J, the junction contained 12 bases not matched to a gene. The CDR3 is made up of 15 amino acids. Germline V gives CDR1 MNHNS, CDR2 SASEGT.

This rearrangement joins TRBV6-1 to TRBJ1-2; 8 bases agree with TRBD1. Sequenced: PBMCs. The TCR was taken from a man aged 30 to 39 in good health and CMV-seronegative. In DNA, the CDR3 is TGTGCCAGCAGCCTCGGACAGGGCACGTATGATGGCTACACCTTC. This gives the protein CASSLGQGTYDGYTF.